These 23 T cell receptor beta chains were all obtained from the same sample, sequenced in a study of cytomegalovirus exposure and HLA in healthy donors. Both 60 Vbeta primers and 13 Jbeta primers went into the PCR. Produced via immunoSEQ multiplex PCR; TCRdb's table is partial and in-frame only. The table lists roughly 100,000 clones, roughly three quarters of them singletons. The sequenced material came from PBMCs. These receptors were taken from a female donor in good health and CMV-seronegative.

There are a few counts of this clone. The V call is TRBV5-6, the J call TRBJ1-1, with D possibly matching TRBD1 (5 bases). Germline CDR1 and CDR2: SGHDT and YYEEEE. CDR3 length: 14 residues. V was pared by 5 bases and J by 11 bases, with 22 bases between. The CDR3 DNA follows: TGTGCCAGCAGTGCTGGGCCAAGTCTTCCAGGGGCTTTCTTT. Amino acid sequence: CASSAGPSLPGAFF.

The chain uses TRBV7-3 and TRBJ2-7, with 8 bases aligning to TRBD1. The trim removed 2 bases at V and 4 bases at J, leaving 7 bases unmatched. Looked up from germline, CDR1 is SGHTA and CDR2 is FQGTGA. The CDR3 length is 15 residues. The CDR3 nucleotides read TGTGCCAGCAGCTTAGGGCCAGGGGGCTCATACGAGCAGTACTTC. The encoded protein is CASSLGPGGSYEQYF.

The genes are TRBV19 and TRBJ1-2; 7 bases fit TRBD1. The CDR3 is made up of 12 amino acids. From germline, CDR1 is LNHDA and CDR2 SQIVND (reference sequence). Trimming took 3 bases from V and 13 from J; bases not matched to a gene: 8. The CDR3 nucleotides are TGTGCCAGTAGTATTTGGGGTACAGGGGTCACCTTC. Translating it yields CASSIWGTGVTF.

This clone was observed once. This chain links TRBV2 with TRBJ2-7, with TRBD2 matching 9 bases. J was trimmed by 5 bases and V by 8 bases; bases with no gene match: 10. Germline values: CDR1 SNHLY, CDR2 FYNNEI. This CDR3 is built from 14 residues. The DNA for the CDR3 is TGTGCCAGCGTGAGGCGGGGGGGCCAAAACGAGCAGTACTTC. As protein: CASVRRGGQNEQYF.

The chain couples TRBV30 to TRBJ1-3, with 8 bases lining up with TRBD1. There are 14 residues in the CDR3. Germline trimming cut 2 bases from V and 3 bases from J; bases unmatched to any gene: 3. Germline values: CDR1 GTSNPN, CDR2 SVGIG (reference sequence). Here the CDR3 DNA reads TGTGCCTGGAGTTCAGGGGGCTTTGGAAACACCATATATTTT. Protein sequence: CAWSSGGFGNTIYF.

This clone was counted a few times. The chain couples TRBV25-1 to TRBJ2-3; 10 bases agree with TRBD1. Germline V gives CDR1 MGHDK, CDR2 SYGVNS. The V and J ends lost 5 bases and 5 bases, in that order; junction bases with no gene match: 10. CDR3 length equals 16 residues. CDR3 nucleotides: TGTGCCAGCAGTAACCCTGGGACAGGGGCCAAAGATACGCAGTATTTT. Its protein is CASSNPGTGAKDTQYF.

This sequence joins TRBV4-2 and TRBJ1-1; no definite D call. From germline, CDR1 is LGHNA and CDR2 YNFKEQ. The CDR3 loop spans 11 amino acids. Trimming took off 9 bases at V and 5 bases at J, with 10 bases between the two ends. CDR3 sequence reads: CASMGVTEAFF. In DNA, the CDR3 is TGTGCCAGTATGGGAGTGACTGAAGCTTTCTTT.

V usage is TRBV4-1 and J usage is TRBJ2-2, with D tentatively TRBD1 (6 bases). Trimming stripped 1 base from V and 13 bases from J, with 16 bases between. Germline V gene data show CDR1 as MGHRA and CDR2 as YSYEKL. This CDR3 has 14 amino acids. The CDR3 bases are TGCGCCAGCAGCCAAGTCGGCAGGGGCTGGGGGCTGTTTTTT. Protein sequence: CASSQVGRGWGLFF.

The chain links TRBV6-6 to TRBJ2-4; a possible D gene is TRBD2 (6 bases). This CDR3 is built from 15 residues. The V gene lost 5 bases and the J gene lost 9 bases, with 20 bases spanning the gap. The germline V gene has CDR1 MNHNY and CDR2 SVGAGI (reference sequence). In DNA form, the CDR3 reads TGTGCCAGCAGTGGGCCCCGGGACTGGGGCGGCATTCAGTACTTC. Its protein is CASSGPRDWGGIQYF.

The chain carries TRBV27 and TRBJ2-5, with a possible D match to TRBD1 (6 bases). The end of the DNA is better explained by TRBJ2-7, so the J call may be wrong. This CDR3 spans 16 amino acids. CDR1 and CDR2 (germline): MNHEY, SMNVEV (reference sequence). The CDR3 protein is CASSQAPQGLSYEQYF. DNA for the CDR3: TGTGCCAGCAGTCAGGCCCCGCAGGGGCTTTCCTACGAGCAGTACTTC.

The V and J genes are TRBV5-1 and TRBJ2-7; D may be TRBD1 (6 bases). The CDR3 is 13 amino acids. Germline CDR1 reads SGHRS; CDR2 reads YFSETQ. The ends were cut back, 4 bases at V and 9 bases at J, with 17 bases in the middle. Here the CDR3 reads CASSPSQGSAQYF. The CDR3 DNA is TGCGCCAGCAGCCCCTCCCAGGGGTCGGCGCAGTACTTC.

The chain is built from TRBV7-8 and TRBJ2-1; tentatively, D is TRBD1 (6 bases). Trimming shortened V by 1 base and J by 0 bases, and 10 bases separated the two germline ends. CDR1 SGHVS and CDR2 FQNEAQ come from the germline V gene. This CDR3 comprises 16 residues. The CDR3 coding sequence is TGTGCCAGCAGCTTAGGAGCCAGGGGCTCCTACAATGAGCAGTTCTTC. Protein sequence: CASSLGARGSYNEQFF.

The CDR3 bases are TGTGCCAGCAGTCTCAGGGGGCGTGACTATGGCTACACCTTC. It codes for CASSLRGRDYGYTF. This sequence joins TRBV27 and TRBJ1-2, with TRBD1 identical over 8 bases. The CDR3 runs to 14 residues. V trimming: 5 bases; J trimming: 3 bases; junction bases outside the gene matches: 5. From germline, CDR1 is MNHEY and CDR2 SMNVEV (reference sequence).

The rearrangement links TRBV7-8 to TRBJ2-7, with 8 bases matching TRBD1. The CDR3 covers 15 residues. Trimming cost V 6 bases and J 3 bases; bases outside gene matches: 10. In germline, CDR1 is SGHVS, CDR2 FQNEAQ. CDR3 protein: CASRSSGTGIYEQYF. The CDR3 DNA reads TGTGCCAGCAGATCATCCGGGACAGGCATCTACGAGCAGTACTTC.

This chain links TRBV15 with TRBJ2-5; D gene unclear. Per the germline V gene, CDR1 is LNHNV and CDR2 is YYDKDF (reference sequence). V was cut by 5 bases and J by 10 bases, with 20 bases left in between. The CDR3 consists of 14 residues. The CDR3 nucleotides read TGTGCCACCAGCGTGCCGACCATTAAGGCGGACCAGTACTTC. Its translation: CATSVPTIKADQYF.

This chain links TRBV7-9 with TRBJ2-7; D might be TRBD1 (5 bases). Trimming removed 1 base at V and 3 bases at J, with 13 bases between. The CDR3 has 15 residues. Germline CDR1 is SEHNR and CDR2 is FQNEAQ (reference sequence). The CDR3 loop reads CASSLGGIQGYEQYF. CDR3 coding DNA: TGTGCCAGCAGCTTAGGGGGCATTCAAGGCTACGAGCAGTACTTC.

The J gene is TRBJ2-2, the V gene TRBV19, with a weak D call TRBD2 (6 bases). Germline CDR1 is LNHDA and CDR2 is SQIVND (reference sequence). Trimming left V 8 bases short and J 0 bases short, with 16 bases between. The CDR3 runs to 16 residues. The CDR3 loop is CASYGGVAANTGELFF. For the CDR3, the DNA is TGTGCCAGTTACGGGGGTGTAGCGGCGAACACCGGGGAGCTGTTTTTT. Looking up the rest from reference TRBV19 and TRBJ2-2 gives the full variable domain: DGGITQSPKYLFRKEGQNVTLSCEQNLNHDAMYWYRQDPGQGLRLIYYSQIVNDFQKGDIAEGYSVSREKKESFPLTVTSAQKNPTAFYLCASYGGVAANTGELFFGEGSRLTVL.

This rearrangement joins TRBV2 to TRBJ2-5; tentatively, D is TRBD2 (6 bases). V lost 7 bases, J lost 3 bases, and 12 bases lay in between. Per the germline V gene, CDR1 is SNHLY and CDR2 is FYNNEI. This CDR3 is built from 13 residues. CDR3 in DNA: TGTGCCAGCAACTGGGGAGGCGAAGAGACCCAGTACTTC. This codes for CASNWGGEETQYF.

This clone was seen a handful of times. The CDR3 sequence is CASSQLLGGAGMGAFF. CDR3 DNA: TGCGCCAGCAGCCAACTCCTAGGCGGGGCGGGCATGGGCGCTTTCTTT. The chain couples TRBV4-1 to TRBJ1-1; weak D call: TRBD1 (5 bases). V gave up 2 bases and J gave up 11 bases, with 24 bases separating them. From germline, CDR1 is MGHRA and CDR2 YSYEKL. The CDR3 covers 16 residues.

The chain uses TRBV2 and TRBJ1-2; TRBD1 matches at 7 bases. V lost 7 bases and J lost 6; bases outside the gene matches: 8. CDR3 length: 13 amino acids. CDR1 and CDR2 (germline): SNHLY, FYNNEI. CDR3 bases: TGTGCCAGCACCCAAGACAGGGTCAATGGCTACACCTTC. This sequence encodes CASTQDRVNGYTF. Variable domain in full (rest from reference TRBV2 and TRBJ1-2): EPEVTQTPSHQVTQMGQEVILRCVPISNHLYFYWYRQILGQKVEFLVSFYNNEISEKSEIFDDQFSVERPDGSNFTLKIRSTKLEDSAMYFCASTQDRVNGYTFGSGTRLTVV.

V is TRBV5-1 and J is TRBJ2-3; D unresolved. This CDR3 is built from 15 residues. V was trimmed by 0 bases and J by 0 bases, leaving 8 bases between them. Germline CDR1 is SGHRS and CDR2 is YFSETQ. This CDR3 is CASSLVAISTDTQYF. CDR3 DNA: TGCGCCAGCAGCTTGGTTGCTATTAGCACAGATACGCAGTATTTT.

This clone has just a few counts. The chain uses TRBV27 and TRBJ1-4; D not certain. CDR3 length equals 16 residues. Germline CDR1 MNHEY, CDR2 SMNVEV (reference sequence). V was shortened by 6 bases and J by 6 bases, with 20 bases between the two germline ends. The CDR3 DNA is TGTGCCAGCAGCACTTACCTGCCGGGGTCCCATGAAAAACTGTTTTTT. As protein: CASSTYLPGSHEKLFF.

The chain combines TRBV10-3 with TRBJ1-1; D might be TRBD1 (6 bases). CDR1 is ENHRY and CDR2 is SYGVKD in the germline V gene. Trimming cost V 5 bases and J 0 bases, with 13 bases left between them. The CDR3 totals 15 residues. The DNA of the CDR3 is TGTGCCATCAGTCTGACTGGACAGCTGAACACTGAAGCTTTCTTT. Translation: CAISLTGQLNTEAFF.